This entry features one T cell receptor beta chain sequence. PCR involved 60 Vbeta and 13 Jbeta primers. The assay was immunoSEQ multiplex PCR, and TCRdb's table has in-frame clones only and misses some. This repertoire comprises roughly 220,000 clones; its ten largest clones make up more than 0.95%. The data belong to a study of cytomegalovirus exposure and HLA in healthy donors. Germline-derived CDR1 and CDR2 are MNHNS and SASEGT. The CDR3 runs to 15 residues. Trimming removed 2 bases from V and 2 bases from J; junction bases left unmatched: 1. The TCR comes from a girl aged 2 to 10 in good health and CMV-seropositive. The chain uses TRBV6-1 and TRBJ2-1; 9 nucleotides line up with TRBD2. Source material: PBMCs. The CDR3, as DNA: TGTGCCAGCAGTGAATCTAGCGGGGCCTACAATGAGCAGTTCTTC. Translating it yields CASSESSGAYNEQFF.